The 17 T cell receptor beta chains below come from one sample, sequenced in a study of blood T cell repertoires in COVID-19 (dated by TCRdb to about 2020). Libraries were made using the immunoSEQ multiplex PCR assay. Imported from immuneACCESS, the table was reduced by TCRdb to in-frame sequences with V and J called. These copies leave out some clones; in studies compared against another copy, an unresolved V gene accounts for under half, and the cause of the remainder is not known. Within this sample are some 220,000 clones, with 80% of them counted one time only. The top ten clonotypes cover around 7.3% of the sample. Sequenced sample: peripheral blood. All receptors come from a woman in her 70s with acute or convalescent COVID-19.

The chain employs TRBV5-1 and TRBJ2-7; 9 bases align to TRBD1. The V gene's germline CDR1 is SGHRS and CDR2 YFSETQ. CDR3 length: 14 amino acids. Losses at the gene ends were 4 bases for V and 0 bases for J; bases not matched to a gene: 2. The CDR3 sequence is CASSVGQGSYEQYF. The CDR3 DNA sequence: TGCGCCAGCAGCGTGGGACAGGGCTCCTACGAGCAGTACTTC.

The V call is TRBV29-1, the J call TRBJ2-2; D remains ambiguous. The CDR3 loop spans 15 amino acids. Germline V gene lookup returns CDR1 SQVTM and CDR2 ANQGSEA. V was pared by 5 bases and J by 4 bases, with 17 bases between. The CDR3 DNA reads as TGCAGCGTTACCCGGAGTAGCCGGAGCACCGGGGAGCTGTTTTTT. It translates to CSVTRSSRSTGELFF.

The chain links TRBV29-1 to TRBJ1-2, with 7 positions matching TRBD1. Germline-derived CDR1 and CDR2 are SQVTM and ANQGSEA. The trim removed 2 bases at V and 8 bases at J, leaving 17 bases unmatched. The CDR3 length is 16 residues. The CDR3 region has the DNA TGCAGCGTTGAAACAATCCGGGACAGACCTACCGAAGGCTACACCTTC. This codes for CSVETIRDRPTEGYTF.

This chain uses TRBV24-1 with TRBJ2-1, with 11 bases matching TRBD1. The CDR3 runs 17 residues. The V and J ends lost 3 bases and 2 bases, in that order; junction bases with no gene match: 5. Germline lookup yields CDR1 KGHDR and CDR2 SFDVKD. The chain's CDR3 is CATSDLPGQGAYNEQFF. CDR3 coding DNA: TGTGCCACCAGTGATCTACCGGGACAGGGGGCCTACAATGAGCAGTTCTTC.

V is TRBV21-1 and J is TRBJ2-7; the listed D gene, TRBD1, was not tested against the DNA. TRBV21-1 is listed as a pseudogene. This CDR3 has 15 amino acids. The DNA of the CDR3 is TGTGCCAGCAGCAAAGTGGTGACAGGGGTGTACGAGCAGTACTTC. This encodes CASSKVVTGVYEQYF.

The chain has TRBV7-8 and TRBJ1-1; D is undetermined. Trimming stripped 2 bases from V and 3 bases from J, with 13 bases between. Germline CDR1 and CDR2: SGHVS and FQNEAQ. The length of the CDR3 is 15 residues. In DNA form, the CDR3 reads TGTGCCAGCAGCTTACATCTAGAGATCGACACTGAAGCTTTCTTT. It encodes CASSLHLEIDTEAFF.

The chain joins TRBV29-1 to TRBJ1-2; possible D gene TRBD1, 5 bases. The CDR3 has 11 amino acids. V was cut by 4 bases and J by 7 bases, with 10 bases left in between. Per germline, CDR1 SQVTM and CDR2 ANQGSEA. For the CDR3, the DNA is TGCAGCGTTGTCAGGGAAGGTGGCTACACCTTC. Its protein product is CSVVREGGYTF.

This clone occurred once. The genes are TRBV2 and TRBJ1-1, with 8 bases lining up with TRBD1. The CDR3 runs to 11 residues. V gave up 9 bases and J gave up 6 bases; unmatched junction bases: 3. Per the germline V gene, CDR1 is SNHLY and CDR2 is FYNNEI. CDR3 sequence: CASQGAAEAFF. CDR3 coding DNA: TGTGCCAGTCAGGGGGCGGCTGAAGCTTTCTTT.

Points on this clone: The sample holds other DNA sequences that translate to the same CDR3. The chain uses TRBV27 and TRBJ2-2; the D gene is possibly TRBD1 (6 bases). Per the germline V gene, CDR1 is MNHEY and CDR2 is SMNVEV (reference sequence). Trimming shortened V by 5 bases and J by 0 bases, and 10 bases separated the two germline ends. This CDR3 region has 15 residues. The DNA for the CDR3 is TGTGCCAGCAGTCTCAGACAGGCGAACACCGGGGAGCTGTTTTTT. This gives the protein CASSLRQANTGELFF.

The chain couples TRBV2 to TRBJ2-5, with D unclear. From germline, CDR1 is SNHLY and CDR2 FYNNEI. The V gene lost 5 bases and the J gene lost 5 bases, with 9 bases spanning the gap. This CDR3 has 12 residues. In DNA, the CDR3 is TGTGCCAGCAGTTACAATGGCGAGACCCAGTACTTC. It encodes CASSYNGETQYF.

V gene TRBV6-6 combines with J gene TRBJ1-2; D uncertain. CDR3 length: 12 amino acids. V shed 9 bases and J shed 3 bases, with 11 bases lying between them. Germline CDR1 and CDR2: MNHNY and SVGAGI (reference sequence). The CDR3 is CASARGDYGYTF. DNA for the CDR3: TGTGCCAGTGCTCGGGGTGACTATGGCTACACCTTC.

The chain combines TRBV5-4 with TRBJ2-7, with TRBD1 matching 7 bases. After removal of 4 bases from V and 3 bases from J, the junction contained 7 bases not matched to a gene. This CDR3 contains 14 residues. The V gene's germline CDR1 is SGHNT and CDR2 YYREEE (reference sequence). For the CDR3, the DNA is TGTGCCAGCAGCATCGGGACAGCCGACTACGAGCAGTACGTC. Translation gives CASSIGTADYEQYV.

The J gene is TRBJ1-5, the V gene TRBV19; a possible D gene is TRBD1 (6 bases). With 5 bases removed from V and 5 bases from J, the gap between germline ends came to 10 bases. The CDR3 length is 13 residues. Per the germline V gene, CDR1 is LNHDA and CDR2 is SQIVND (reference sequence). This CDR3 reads CASSRTAYQPQHF. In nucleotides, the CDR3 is TGTGCCAGTAGTCGGACAGCCTATCAGCCCCAGCATTTT.

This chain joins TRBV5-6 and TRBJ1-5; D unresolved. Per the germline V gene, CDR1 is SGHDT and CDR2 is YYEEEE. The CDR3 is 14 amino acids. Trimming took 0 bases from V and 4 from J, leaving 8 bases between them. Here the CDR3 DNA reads TGTGCCAGCAGCTTGGGGAGCATTAATCAGCCCCAGCATTTT. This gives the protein CASSLGSINQPQHF. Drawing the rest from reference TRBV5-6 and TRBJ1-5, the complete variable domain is DAGVTQSPTHLIKTRGQQVTLRCSPKSGHDTVSWYQQALGQGPQFIFQYYEEEERQRGNFPDRFSGHQFPNYSSELNVNALLLGDSALYLCASSLGSINQPQHFGDGTRLSIL.

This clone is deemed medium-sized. For the CDR3, the DNA is TGTGCCAGCAGTGGCGGAGGGACGTTCTCTGGAAACACCATATATTTT. Translating it yields CASSGGGTFSGNTIYF. The V and J genes are TRBV6-6 and TRBJ1-3, with D perhaps matching TRBD1 (5 bases). In germline, CDR1 is MNHNY, CDR2 SVGAGI (reference sequence). The CDR3 runs 16 residues. V was trimmed by 5 bases and J by 0 bases, leaving 14 bases between them.

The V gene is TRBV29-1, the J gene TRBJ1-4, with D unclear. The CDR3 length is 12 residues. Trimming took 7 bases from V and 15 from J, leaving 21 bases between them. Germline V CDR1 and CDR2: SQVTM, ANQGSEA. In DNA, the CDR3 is TGCAGCGCCGGCAAGACCGAGGGTCCAGTGTTTTTT. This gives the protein CSAGKTEGPVFF.

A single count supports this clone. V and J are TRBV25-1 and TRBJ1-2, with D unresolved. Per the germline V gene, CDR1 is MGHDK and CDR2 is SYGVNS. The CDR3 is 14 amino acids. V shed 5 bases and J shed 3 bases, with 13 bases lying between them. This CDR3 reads CASSSARGDYGYTF. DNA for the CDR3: TGTGCCAGCAGTTCGGCGCGGGGTGACTATGGCTACACCTTC.